This is a list of T cell receptor beta chains from one sample in a study of T cells in Graves' hyperthyroidism and ophthalmopathy. TCRdb reprocessed the multiplex PCR reads via MiXCR and lists one record per CDR3 protein. The sample holds roughly 40,000 distinct CDR3 sequences, about 50% seen once. Sequences were obtained from blood. Every receptor here comes from a man aged 35 to 55 with Graves' ophthalmopathy. CDR3s include the opening cysteine and the closing phenylalanine or tryptophan. Each record gives: V gene, J gene, clone size, D gene, CDR3 protein, CDR3 DNA. The D gene is left open where the match is weak. The listing skips clone size in some rows; elsewhere it reads once, few, many or a size class.

>TRBV20-1|TRBJ2-3|many|TRBD2
CSASPLAGGPRADTQYF
TGCAGTGCTAGCCCGCTAGCGGGAGGACCCCGCGCAGATACGCAGTATTTT
>TRBV5-1|TRBJ1-5|many|-
CASSPTGQGGQPQHF
TGCGCCAGCAGCCCTACAGGTCAGGGTGGTCAGCCCCAGCATTTT
>TRBV5-4|TRBJ1-1|many|TRBD1
CASSKGQGSTEAFF
TGTGCCAGCAGCAAAGGACAGGGGAGCACTGAAGCTTTCTTT
>TRBV7-2|TRBJ2-2|once|-
CASSQKQEYTGELFF
TGTGCCAGCAGCCAGAAGCAGGAGTACACCGGGGAGCTGTTTTTT
>TRBV7-2|TRBJ1-2|many|-
CASSLGTQGLHTF
TGTGCCAGCAGCTTAGGCACACAGGGATTGCACACCTTC
>TRBV28|TRBJ2-5|many|-
CASSDSSQETQYF
TGTGCCAGCAGTGACAGCAGCCAAGAGACCCAGTACTTC
>TRBV9|TRBJ1-1|many|-
CASSVAPQGITEAFF
TGTGCCAGCAGCGTAGCCCCGCAGGGGATCACTGAAGCTTTCTTT
>TRBV29-1|TRBJ2-1|-|-
CSVVARQKYNEQFF
TGCAGCGTCGTGGCGCGGCAGAAGTACAATGAGCAGTTCTTC
>TRBV20-1|TRBJ2-7|-|-
CSARDGGRYEQYF
TGCAGTGCTAGAGACGGGGGCCGGTACGAGCAGTACTTC
>TRBV19|TRBJ1-2|-|-
CASGRMEGYTF
TGTGCCAGTGGACGGATGGAAGGCTACACCTTC
>TRBV5-1|TRBJ1-1|-|-
CASSWGAQNTEAFF
TGCGCCAGCAGCTGGGGGGCGCAGAACACTGAAGCTTTCTTT
>TRBV5-1|TRBJ2-7|many|TRBD1
CASSAELKKDRGGEQYF
TGCGCCAGCAGCGCCGAGCTAAAAAAGGACAGGGGTGGCGAGCAGTACTTC
>TRBV28|TRBJ2-7|many|-
CASSLSSVHYEQYF
TGTGCCAGCAGTTTATCTAGCGTGCACTACGAGCAGTACTTC
>TRBV27|TRBJ1-1|many|TRBD1
CASSFPGQSSEAFF
TGTGCCAGCAGTTTTCCGGGACAGAGTAGTGAAGCTTTCTTT
>TRBV29-1|TRBJ2-5|-|-
CSVEQGRYETQYF
TGCAGCGTTGAACAGGGGCGATATGAGACCCAGTACTTC
>TRBV28|TRBJ2-3|many|-
CASSYGIVTDTQYF
TGTGCCAGCAGTTATGGAATAGTCACAGATACGCAGTATTTT
>TRBV28|TRBJ1-6|few|TRBD1
CASSFLTGGEFSYNSPLHF
TGTGCCAGCAGTTTTTTGACAGGGGGGGAATTTTCCTATAATTCACCCCTCCACTTT
>TRBV6-1|TRBJ2-7|-|-
CASGKDSAYEQYF
TGTGCCAGCGGTAAAGACAGTGCCTACGAGCAGTACTTC
>TRBV6-1|TRBJ1-5|many|TRBD1
CASRKFLTGGGSNQPQHF
TGTGCCAGCAGGAAGTTTTTGACAGGGGGCGGAAGCAATCAGCCCCAGCATTTT
>TRBV10-3|TRBJ2-7|-|TRBD1
CAISDRQGSYEQYF
TGTGCCATCAGCGACAGACAGGGTTCCTACGAGCAGTACTTC
>TRBV20-1|TRBJ1-5|many|-
CSADDRQGNQPQHF
TGCAGTGCCGACGACAGGCAGGGCAATCAGCCCCAGCATTTT
>TRBV20-1|TRBJ2-1|many|-
CSASLGQTFEQFF
TGCAGTGCCAGCCTGGGACAAACCTTTGAGCAGTTCTTC
>TRBV7-3|TRBJ2-1|many|-
CASSASGGSSYNEQFF
TGTGCCAGCAGCGCTTCAGGGGGGAGCTCCTACAATGAGCAGTTCTTC
>TRBV19|TRBJ1-2|-|-
CASSSSGTNYGYTF
TGTGCCAGTAGTTCGTCCGGGACCAACTATGGCTACACCTTC
>TRBV19|TRBJ2-7|medium-sized|-
CASSHSQGSWNF
TGTGCCAGTAGCCATAGCCAAGGGAGTTGGAACTTC
>TRBV20-1|TRBJ2-3|medium-sized|-
CSASFGDTQYF
TGCAGTGCTTCGTTTGGAGATACGCAGTATTTT
>TRBV7-9|TRBJ2-3|many|-
CASSDPPGGLSDTQYF
TGTGCCAGCAGCGATCCCCCCGGGGGATTGTCAGATACGCAGTATTTT
>TRBV2|TRBJ2-5|once|TRBD2
CASSVAGGRETQYF
TGTGCCAGCAGTGTAGCGGGAGGGCGGGAGACCCAGTACTTC
>TRBV6-1|TRBJ1-1|many|TRBD1
CASSRDRGRPEAFF
TGTGCCAGCAGTCGGGACAGGGGAAGGCCTGAAGCTTTCTTT
>TRBV6-1|TRBJ2-7|many|TRBD2
CASSESGIYEQYF
TGTGCCAGCAGTGAAAGCGGGATTTACGAGCAGTACTTC
>TRBV4-1|TRBJ2-5|many|-
CASSQEGRETQYF
TGCGCCAGCAGCCAAGAAGGTCGGGAGACCCAGTACTTC
>TRBV3-1|TRBJ2-1|many|TRBD2
CASSQAGLAGNEQFF
TGTGCCAGCAGCCAAGCAGGACTAGCTGGGAATGAGCAGTTCTTC
>TRBV28|TRBJ2-3|many|TRBD2
CASSRRTSGLTDTQYF
TGTGCCAGCAGTCGGAGGACTAGCGGTCTCACAGATACGCAGTATTTT
>TRBV7-8|TRBJ2-2|-|-
CASSSGAGGANTGELFF
TGTGCCAGCAGCTCGGGGGCAGGAGGCGCGAACACCGGGGAGCTGTTTTTT
>TRBV20-1|TRBJ2-1|-|-
CSASSLRVEQFF
TGCAGTGCCAGCAGTTTAAGGGTTGAGCAGTTCTTC
>TRBV7-3|TRBJ2-1|many|TRBD2
CASSFGTSGYNEQFF
TGTGCCAGCAGTTTCGGGACTAGCGGCTACAATGAGCAGTTCTTC
>TRBV24-1|TRBJ2-1|-|TRBD1
CATSDLGTGGLSEQFF
TGTGCCACCAGTGATCTCGGGACAGGGGGACTGAGTGAGCAGTTCTTC
>TRBV20-1|TRBJ2-5|-|-
CSASQGRYQPQYF
TGCAGTGCTAGTCAGGGACGGTATCAGCCCCAGTACTTC
>TRBV7-9|TRBJ1-6|-|-
CASSWGGSTLHF
TGTGCCAGCAGCTGGGGGGGGTCGACCCTCCACTTT
>TRBV6-5|TRBJ2-5|many|TRBD1
CASTRSGTVKETQYF
TGTGCCAGCACCCGATCCGGGACAGTTAAAGAGACCCAGTACTTC
>TRBV20-1|TRBJ2-1|once|TRBD1
CSAKGQADSW
TGCAGTGCAAAGGGACAGGCCGACTCGTGG
>TRBV6-5|TRBJ2-7|-|-
CASTRSGSSYEQYF
TGTGCCAGCACCCGATCCGGGAGTTCCTACGAGCAGTACTTC
>TRBV5-6|TRBJ1-2|-|-
CASSLEFRAGYGYTF
TGTGCCAGCAGCTTGGAATTCAGGGCTGGGTATGGCTACACCTTC
>TRBV25-1|TRBJ2-2|-|-
CASSDSSWTGPTSGELFF
TGTGCCAGCAGTGACAGCAGCTGGACCGGGCCCACCTCCGGGGAGCTGTTTTTT
>TRBV6-1|TRBJ2-1|-|TRBD1
CASSVDRGLVEQFF
TGTGCCAGCAGTGTGGACAGGGGGCTGGTTGAGCAGTTCTTC